Following are 23 T cell receptor beta chains from one sample sequenced in a study of Tregs in tolerant kidney transplant recipients. Data came from immunoSEQ multiplex PCR; TCRdb stores just in-frame clones and leaves some out. The sample lists roughly 99,000 clones, approximately 94% occurring once. The sample in question was CD4+ T cells from blood, obtained before the transplant. The receptors derive from a human donor who received a combined kidney and bone marrow transplant.

The chain joins TRBV11-2 to TRBJ2-3; 7 bases align to TRBD2. This CDR3 is built from 14 residues. With V trimmed by 5 bases and J by 5 bases, 7 bases remained unmatched. Germline lookup yields CDR1 SGHAT and CDR2 FQNNGV. The DNA for the CDR3 is TGTGCCAGCAGCCCAACTAGCGCCCGAGATACGCAGTATTTT. This sequence encodes CASSPTSARDTQYF.

The chain couples TRBV18 to TRBJ2-7; 7 nucleotides agree with TRBD1. In germline, CDR1 is KGHSH, CDR2 LQKENI. The J segment lost 5 bases and the V segment lost 0 bases, leaving 4 bases of the junction unmatched. The CDR3 contains 14 residues. For the CDR3, the DNA is TGTGCCAGCTCACCACCAGGGGGCTGGGACGAGCAGTACTTC. This encodes CASSPPGGWDEQYF.

The chain links TRBV4-3 to TRBJ2-2, with 8 bases aligning to TRBD2. CDR3 length equals 15 residues. The germline CDR1 and CDR2 sequences are LGHNA and YSLEER. With V trimmed by 1 base and J by 3 bases, 1 base remained unmatched. The chain's CDR3 is CASSQVAGYTGELFF. The CDR3 region has the DNA TGCGCCAGCAGCCAAGTAGCGGGGTACACCGGGGAGCTGTTTTTT.

The chain combines TRBV5-1 with TRBJ2-3, with D maybe TRBD2 (5 bases). The germline V gene encodes CDR1 SGHRS and CDR2 YFSETQ. The V gene lost 4 bases and the J gene lost 1 base, with 19 bases spanning the gap. The length of the CDR3 is 17 residues. This CDR3 reads CASSRREGATGTDTQYF. CDR3 bases: TGCGCCAGCAGCCGCCGGGAAGGTGCGACTGGCACAGATACGCAGTATTTT. Combining the CDR3 with reference TRBV5-1 and TRBJ2-3 gives the whole variable domain KAGVTQTPRYLIKTRGQQVTLSCSPISGHRSVSWYQQTPGQGLQFLFEYFSETQRNKGNFPGRFSGRQFSNSRSEMNVSTLELGDSALYLCASSRREGATGTDTQYFGPGTRLTVL.

This sequence joins TRBV19 and TRBJ2-1, with 7 bases that match TRBD2. The V and J ends lost 6 bases and 8 bases, in that order; junction bases with no gene match: 16. The V gene's germline CDR1 is LNHDA and CDR2 SQIVND (reference sequence). The CDR3 is 16 amino acids. In DNA form, the CDR3 reads TGTGCCAGTAGATCTGGGAGGGCTAGCTTATGGGATGAGCAGTTCTTC. It specifies CASRSGRASLWDEQFF. The full variable domain, its missing parts supplied by reference TRBV19 and TRBJ2-1, is DGGITQSPKYLFRKEGQNVTLSCEQNLNHDAMYWYRQDPGQGLRLIYYSQIVNDFQKGDIAEGYSVSREKKESFPLTVTSAQKNPTAFYLCASRSGRASLWDEQFFGPGTRLTVL.

This clone was seen a few times. The chain couples TRBV27 to TRBJ1-1; D is perhaps TRBD1 (6 bases). V lost 3 bases to trimming and J lost 1 base, with 9 bases between them. CDR3 length: 14 amino acids. Germline lookup yields CDR1 MNHEY and CDR2 SMNVEV (reference sequence). Written as DNA, the CDR3 is TGTGCCAGCAGTTTTGCAGGGGAGAACACTGAAGCTTTCTTT. Protein sequence: CASSFAGENTEAFF.

This clone has more than one count but fewer than ten. DNA of the CDR3: TGCGCCAGCAGCCAAGGTAGGCGGGGGGACACTGAAGCTTTCTTT. Translated, it gives CASSQGRRGDTEAFF. The chain links TRBV4-1 to TRBJ1-1; TRBD1 is a possible D gene (5 bases). V was trimmed by 1 base and J by 3 bases, leaving 12 bases between them. Germline V gene data show CDR1 as MGHRA and CDR2 as YSYEKL. The CDR3 runs 15 residues.

This rearrangement joins TRBV7-2 to TRBJ1-1; D gene unclear. This CDR3 is 16 amino acids long. Trimming took off 5 bases at V and 1 base at J, with 17 bases between the two ends. Germline V gives CDR1 SGHTA, CDR2 FQGNSA. The CDR3 protein is CASSPREHGGNTEAFF. As DNA, the CDR3 is TGTGCCAGCAGCCCCCGGGAGCACGGCGGGAACACTGAAGCTTTCTTT.

V gene TRBV6-5 combines with J gene TRBJ2-7; 8 bases agree with TRBD1. The CDR3 contains 14 residues. V trimming: 7 bases; J trimming: 5 bases; junction bases outside the gene matches: 10. CDR1 is MNHEY, CDR2 SVGAGI, per germline. CDR3 in DNA: TGTGCCAGCATTGGGCCAGGGGGCCTCCACGAGCAGTACTTC. It codes for CASIGPGGLHEQYF.

J is TRBJ2-1 and V is TRBV30; a weak D match, TRBD2 (6 bases). CDR1 is GTSNPN and CDR2 is SVGIG in the germline V gene (reference sequence). The V and J ends lost 4 bases and 1 base respectively, with 14 bases between them. The CDR3 runs to 15 residues. The CDR3 nucleotides are TGTGCCTGGATTTCGGCGGGAAAGTCCTACAATGAGCAGTTCTTC. Its protein is CAWISAGKSYNEQFF. Filled out from reference TRBV30 and TRBJ2-1, the complete variable domain reads SQTIHQWPATLVQPVGSPLSLECTVEGTSNPNLYWYRQAAGRGLQLLFYSVGIGQISSEVPQNLSASRPQDRQFILSSKKLLLSDSGFYLCAWISAGKSYNEQFFGPGTRLTVL.

The chain employs TRBV6-5 and TRBJ2-2; no firm D call. The CDR3 covers 11 residues. V was cut by 8 bases and J by 6 bases, with 7 bases left in between. CDR1 and CDR2 (germline): MNHEY, SVGAGI. CDR3: CASHRAGELFF. The CDR3 nucleotides are TGTGCCAGCCACCGAGCCGGGGAGCTGTTTTTT.

J is TRBJ1-2 and V is TRBV10-3, with D possibly matching TRBD1 (5 bases). CDR1 and CDR2 (germline): ENHRY, SYGVKD. V was cut by 3 bases and J by 5 bases, with 16 bases left in between. The length of the CDR3 is 15 residues. In DNA, the CDR3 is TGTGCCATCAGTGACGGGGGTGGGGTTTCATATGGCTACACCTTC. This sequence encodes CAISDGGGVSYGYTF.

This chain uses TRBV5-1 with TRBJ2-3, with TRBD1 as a possible D gene (5 bases). Germline CDR1 is SGHRS and CDR2 is YFSETQ. V gave up 1 base and J gave up 4 bases, with 10 bases separating them. CDR3 length: 14 amino acids. The CDR3 is CASSLKGFADTQYF. The CDR3 region has the DNA TGCGCCAGCAGCTTGAAGGGGTTCGCAGATACGCAGTATTTT.

The count of this clone is one. The chain is built from TRBV18 and TRBJ1-2; 9 nucleotides line up with TRBD1. The germline V gene encodes CDR1 KGHSH and CDR2 LQKENI. This CDR3 contains 15 residues. With 3 bases clipped from V and 1 base from J, the junction kept 3 bases outside the gene matches. DNA for the CDR3: TGTGCCAGCTCACCGGGACAGGGAAATAACTATGGCTACACCTTC. As protein: CASSPGQGNNYGYTF.

The chain combines TRBV7-2 with TRBJ2-7, with 10 bases matching TRBD1. The CDR3 is 16 residues long. V was pared by 3 bases and J by 4 bases, with 9 bases of the junction left unmatched. The germline V gene encodes CDR1 SGHTA and CDR2 FQGNSA. CDR3 loop: CASSLNPGQGSYEQYF. The CDR3 DNA reads as TGTGCCAGCAGCTTGAACCCGGGACAGGGGAGTTACGAGCAGTACTTC. The whole variable domain, remainder taken from reference TRBV7-2 and TRBJ2-7, is GAGVSQSPSNKVTEKGKDVELRCDPISGHTALYWYRQSLGQGLEFLIYFQGNSAPDKSGLPSDRFSAERTGGSVSTLTIQRTQQEDSAVYLCASSLNPGQGSYEQYFGPGTRLTVT.

The chain carries TRBV7-2 and TRBJ1-2, with D tentatively TRBD1 (5 bases). The CDR3 has 14 residues. Germline assignment: CDR1 SGHTA and CDR2 FQGNSA. Deletions cut 2 bases from V and 5 bases from J, with 12 bases between. CDR3 DNA sequence: TGTGCCAGCAGCTTACAGGGTCCTCTTTATGGCTACACCTTC. It is translated as CASSLQGPLYGYTF.

The chain combines TRBV30 with TRBJ2-3, with TRBD1 matching 7 bases. CDR3 length equals 19 residues. V dropped 1 base and J dropped 6; count of bases not matched to a gene: 22. Per the germline V gene, CDR1 is GTSNPN and CDR2 is SVGIG (reference sequence). As DNA, the CDR3 is TGTGCCTGGAGTGCCCTCCGCTCCGACAGGGAAGGGTACACGGATACGCAGTATTTT. This gives the protein CAWSALRSDREGYTDTQYF.

This chain uses TRBV10-3 with TRBJ2-1; D is possibly TRBD1 (5 bases). V lost 6 bases, J lost 9 bases, and 15 bases lay in between. The CDR3 contains 13 residues. The V gene's germline CDR1 is ENHRY and CDR2 SYGVKD. CDR3 in amino acids: CAIRDDSYGEQFF. The CDR3 DNA sequence: TGTGCCATCAGAGATGACAGTTACGGTGAGCAGTTCTTC.

CDR3 region: CASSLGASGRTYTQYF. CDR3 nucleotides: TGTGCCAGCAGCTTAGGTGCTAGCGGACGAACTTATACGCAGTATTTT. The chain links TRBV7-8 to TRBJ2-3, with 7 positions matching TRBD2. V trimming: 1 base; J trimming: 7 bases; junction bases outside the gene matches: 11. The germline gives CDR1 SGHVS, CDR2 FQNEAQ. The CDR3 has 16 residues.

The chain recombines TRBV5-8 with TRBJ1-6, with 10 bases identical to TRBD1. This CDR3 comprises 16 residues. The junction had 8 bases not matched to a gene; V was cut back by 4 bases and J by 7 bases. Germline V gives CDR1 SGHTS, CDR2 YDEGEE. The chain's CDR3 is CASSGGGTGENSPLHF. Here the CDR3 DNA reads TGTGCCAGCAGCGGAGGGGGGACAGGGGAGAATTCACCCCTCCACTTT.

This clone was recorded only once. The chain combines TRBV7-2 with TRBJ1-2; maybe TRBD1 (5 bases). Trimming took off 5 bases at V and 1 base at J, with 11 bases between the two ends. CDR3 length: 14 amino acids. CDR1 and CDR2 from the germline V gene are SGHTA and FQGNSA. The CDR3 nucleotides read TGTGCCAGCAGCAGGGGCGGAATTAACTATGGCTACACCTTC. This encodes CASSRGGINYGYTF.

The chain is built from TRBV6-5 and TRBJ2-1; D is possibly TRBD2 (5 bases). Between the trimmed V and J ends, which lost 6 bases and 3 bases, there was a span of 15 bases. This CDR3 contains 15 residues. CDR1 and CDR2 (germline): MNHEY, SVGAGI. The CDR3 spells CASSRSPGNYNEQFF. The CDR3 DNA reads as TGTGCCAGCAGCCGCAGTCCGGGGAACTACAATGAGCAGTTCTTC.

The J gene is TRBJ1-1, the V gene TRBV2, with unresolved D. Trimming took off 5 bases at V and 4 bases at J, with 11 bases between the two ends. CDR3 length: 13 amino acids. Germline CDR1 SNHLY, CDR2 FYNNEI. The CDR3 is CASSKEGGTEAFF. Written as DNA, the CDR3 is TGTGCCAGCAGTAAGGAGGGTGGCACTGAAGCTTTCTTT.